This T cell receptor (beta chain) was sequenced during a study of blood T cells in healthy people across ages. The CDR3 extends over 16 amino acids. With 4 bases removed from V and 5 bases from J, the gap between germline ends came to 17 bases. Study results and limitations: It was found that TCR beta diversity correlated strongly with the percentage of naive T cells.

A J-beta primer mix and a sample-barcoded 5' primer were used in a second PCR of about 7 to 12 cycles. Via MiXCR, TCRdb re-called the 5' RACE reads, giving one row per CDR3 protein. The repertoire holds roughly 720,000 distinct CDR3 sequences, with approximately 53% as singletons. With respect to this clonotype: Its specificity is unknown.

The study recruited healthy Caucasian donors from Russia who were aged roughly 6 to 100. It was approximately 10 milliliters of peripheral blood that were drawn from each donor. The clonotype comes from a man older than 75 in good health. V and J are TRBV12-3 or TRBV12-4 and TRBJ2-2, with D perhaps matching TRBD1 (5 bases). Specimen: blood. CDR3 bases: TGTGCCAGCAGTTCTGTGGGGCCTCCGTTGACCGGGGAGCTGTTTTTT. Its protein is CASSSVGPPLTGELFF.